This TCR beta chain originates from a study of blood T cells in healthy people across ages. General study results and limits: Age showed a roughly linear inverse relationship with TCR beta diversity per million T cells.

Using a J-beta primer mix together with a sample-barcoded 5' primer, a second PCR was run for about 6 to 11 cycles. Every sample gave at least 3 million paired-end reads containing CDR3. Via MiXCR, TCRdb re-called the 5' RACE reads, giving one row per CDR3 protein. This table holds fewer than 950,000 distinct CDR3 sequences, around half found once. About 10 milliliters of peripheral blood were drawn from each donor into EDTA-treated tubes. PBMCs numbering at least 6 million were isolated per sample. Worth noting for this clonotype: Its cognate antigen is unknown.

This sequence originates from a man older than 75 in good health. The sample comprised blood.

The CDR3 is CAISELAGGSNEQFF. The CDR3 DNA sequence: TGTGCCATCAGCGAACTAGCGGGAGGGTCCAATGAGCAGTTCTTC. The V call is TRBV10-3, the J call TRBJ2-1; TRBD2 aligns across 13 bases. Trimming took 6 bases from V and 6 from J; bases not matched to a gene: 5. Germline values: CDR1 ENHRY, CDR2 SYGVKD. This CDR3 region has 15 residues.